The next 29 T cell receptor beta chains were all read from a single sample in a study of T-cell reconstitution after alpha-beta-depleted transplantation in children. Unique molecular identifiers tagged the TCRbeta library. TCRdb reprocessed the PCR reads via MiXCR and lists one record per CDR3 protein. This table has 100,000 or so distinct CDR3 sequences, over 9% appearing once. Specimen: PBMCs from the stem cell graft donor, collected from the stem cell graft. These receptors all stem from a human donor who donated a stem cell graft to a child with inherited bone marrow failure.

This clonotype was seen only a few times. The chain links TRBV28 to TRBJ2-7, with D perhaps assigned TRBD1 or TRBD2 (6 bases each). CDR3 length: 16 residues. Germline V lookup: CDR1 MDHEN, CDR2 SYDVKM. Trimming stripped 10 bases from V and 6 bases from J, with 28 bases between. CDR3 in DNA: TGTGCCACCAGGGGAGGCCACCTACTTTTAGGGATCGAGCAGTACTTC. It specifies CATRGGHLLLGIEQYF.

This clonotype was observed at least ten times. The rearrangement uses TRBV10-3 and TRBJ1-1; the D gene is possibly TRBD1 (6 bases). The CDR3 sequence is 13 residues long. V dropped 7 bases and J dropped 7 bases, with 16 bases sitting between them. Germline CDR1 and CDR2: ENHRY and SYGVKD. In DNA, the CDR3 is TGTGCCATCAAGGGGAGGGGGGAGGTTGAAGCTTTCTTT. The encoded protein is CAIKGRGEVEAFF.

The sample holds many counts of this clonotype. The genes are TRBV7-2 and TRBJ2-3; TRBD2 matches at 8 bases. The ends lost 4 bases at V and 5 bases at J; junction bases unmatched: 8. Per germline, CDR1 SGHTA and CDR2 FQGNSA. This CDR3 has 15 residues. Here the CDR3 DNA reads TGTGCCAGCAGCTCCCAGCGGGAGAGAGGAGATACGCAGTATTTT. This codes for CASSSQRERGDTQYF.

Many counts were recorded for this clonotype. J is TRBJ2-7 and V is TRBV12-3 or TRBV12-4; D is possibly TRBD2 (6 bases). Trimming removed 1 base at V and 5 bases at J, with 12 bases between. The CDR3 is 14 residues long. The CDR3 loop is CASSLGSSEDEQYF. The CDR3 region has the DNA TGTGCCAGCAGTTTAGGATCTAGCGAAGACGAGCAGTACTTC.

This clonotype was seen many times. The J gene is TRBJ1-6, the V gene TRBV3-1; D gene unclear. CDR1 and CDR2 from the germline V gene are LGHDT and YNNKEL (reference sequence). V gave up 5 bases and J gave up 11 bases, with 13 bases separating them. The CDR3 runs to 13 residues. Here the CDR3 reads CASSGRVGTPLHF. CDR3 DNA: TGTGCCAGCAGCGGTCGTGTGGGTACACCCCTCCACTTT.

This clonotype was counted ten times or more. The genes are TRBV18 and TRBJ2-7; 9 bases fit TRBD1. Germline trimming cut 0 bases from V and 3 bases from J; bases unmatched to any gene: 3. Germline assignment: CDR1 KGHSH and CDR2 LQKENI. The CDR3 extends over 15 amino acids. The CDR3 loop reads CASSPPRGQGYEQYF. In DNA form, the CDR3 reads TGTGCCAGCTCACCACCCCGGGGACAGGGCTACGAGCAGTACTTC.

This clonotype was detected ten times or more. The rearrangement links TRBV12-3 or TRBV12-4 to TRBJ1-1, with D perhaps matching TRBD1 (6 bases). This CDR3 has 15 amino acids. V was shortened by 1 base and J by 7 bases, with 16 bases between the two germline ends. As DNA, the CDR3 is TGTGCCAGCAGTTTAGTATTAAGGGACAACGGTGAAGCTTTCTTT. Its protein product is CASSLVLRDNGEAFF.

This clonotype was observed at least ten times. The genes are TRBV28 and TRBJ2-7; the match to TRBD1 covers 8 bases. CDR1 and CDR2 (germline): MDHEN, SYDVKM. The CDR3 is 14 residues long. J gave up 6 bases and V 3 bases, and 7 bases lay outside the gene matches. The CDR3 coding sequence is TGTGCCAGCAGTTTCCCCGGACAGGGAGGCGAGCAGTACTTC. Protein sequence: CASSFPGQGGEQYF.

The genes are TRBV19 and TRBJ2-7; TRBD1 matches 7 bases. Germline V gene data show CDR1 as LNHDA and CDR2 as SQIVND (reference sequence). CDR3 length: 14 residues. V dropped 7 bases and J dropped 2; count of bases not matched to a gene: 8. DNA of the CDR3: TGTGCCAGTATCGTCGGGGACAGAGCCTACGAGCAGTACTTC. It specifies CASIVGDRAYEQYF.

This chain uses TRBV6-2 or TRBV6-3 with TRBJ2-5; a possible D gene is TRBD1 (6 bases). The CDR3 totals 16 residues. Germline V gene lookup returns CDR1 MNHEY and CDR2 SVGEGT. V lost 7 bases, J lost 2 bases, and 20 bases lay in between. This CDR3 is CASTTHDRPVQETQYF. CDR3 nucleotides: TGTGCCAGCACTACACATGACAGGCCCGTTCAAGAGACCCAGTACTTC.

The chain is built from TRBV27 and TRBJ2-7, with a weak D call TRBD1 (5 bases). This CDR3 has 14 amino acids. Germline V gene data show CDR1 as MNHEY and CDR2 as SMNVEV (reference sequence). Deletions cut 5 bases from V and 7 bases from J, with 18 bases between. The CDR3 nucleotides read TGTGCCAGCAGTCCCCAGGGAATAAAGGAAGAGCAGTACTTC. It translates to CASSPQGIKEEQYF.

This clonotype was counted ten times or more. The J gene is TRBJ2-7, the V gene TRBV13, with a tentative D call TRBD1 (6 bases). Trimming left V 0 bases short and J 0 bases short, with 24 bases between. Germline loops: CDR1 PRHDT, CDR2 FYEKMQ (reference sequence). The CDR3 runs 20 residues. The CDR3, as DNA: TGTGCCAGCAGCTTAGGGGGACAAGGTCGAGGATCCCTATACTCCTACGAGCAGTACTTC. Translating it yields CASSLGGQGRGSLYSYEQYF.

This clonotype was counted only a few times. A much larger clone sits a single nucleotide away, making a read error possible. The chain joins TRBV3-1 to TRBJ2-5; 9 nucleotides align to TRBD2. The CDR3 spans 14 residues. V dropped 11 bases and J dropped 5; count of bases not matched to a gene: 12. Per the germline V gene, CDR1 is LGHDT and CDR2 is YNNKEL (reference sequence). DNA of the CDR3: TGTGCCTCTGACGGCGGGGGGGGCAGGGAGACCCAGTACTTC. Translating it yields CASDGGGGRETQYF.

This clonotype was observed many times. The rearrangement joins TRBV6-2 or TRBV6-3 to TRBJ2-1; unclear D gene. V was trimmed by 10 bases and J by 2 bases, leaving 12 bases between them. Per germline, CDR1 MNHEY and CDR2 SVGEGT. The length of the CDR3 is 13 residues. The CDR3 here is CATSRWAYNEQFF. CDR3 nucleotide sequence: TGTGCCACCTCACGATGGGCCTACAATGAGCAGTTCTTC.

In this sample, this clonotype turned up many times. The gene calls are TRBV29-1 and TRBJ1-1, with TRBD1 matching 10 bases. The V gene's germline CDR1 is SQVTM and CDR2 ANQGSEA. The CDR3 length is 14 residues. V lost 6 bases to trimming and J lost 4 bases; unmatched junction nucleotides: 8. CDR3: CSVRRDRGTTEAFF. The CDR3 DNA follows: TGCAGCGTGCGCCGGGACAGGGGAACCACTGAAGCTTTCTTT. Variable domain in full (rest from reference TRBV29-1 and TRBJ1-1): SAVISQKPSRDICQRGTSLTIQCQVDSQVTMMFWYRQQPGQSLTLIATANQGSEATYESGFVIDKFPISRPNLTFSTLTVSNMSPEDSSIYLCSVRRDRGTTEAFFGQGTRLTVV.

This clonotype was counted at least ten times. The chain recombines TRBV20-1 with TRBJ2-7, with D possibly being TRBD1 or TRBD2 (5 bases each). The CDR3 totals 15 residues. Per germline, CDR1 DFQATT and CDR2 SNEGSKA (reference sequence). V was clipped by 0 bases and J by 0 bases, with 12 bases between them. Written as DNA, the CDR3 is TGCAGTGCTAGAGATCGGGGCGGACTCTCCTACGAGCAGTACTTC. It yields the protein CSARDRGGLSYEQYF.

This clonotype showed up just a few times. This chain connects TRBV7-2 to TRBJ2-7; the D gene is possibly TRBD2 (5 bases). CDR1 and CDR2 from the germline V gene are SGHTA and FQGNSA. The length of the CDR3 is 14 residues. Trimming removed 8 bases at V and 4 bases at J, with 18 bases between. The CDR3 region has the DNA TGTGCCAGCCGCCGATCCCACAGCGGATACGAGCAGTACTTC. Its protein product is CASRRSHSGYEQYF.

The V gene is TRBV10-3, the J gene TRBJ2-5; TRBD2 aligns across 7 bases. The CDR3 covers 15 residues. V lost 0 bases, J lost 5 bases, and 6 bases stayed unmatched. The germline V gene encodes CDR1 ENHRY and CDR2 SYGVKD. The chain's CDR3 is CAISESTGGQETQYF. CDR3 nucleotide sequence: TGTGCCATCAGTGAGTCGACGGGAGGCCAGGAGACCCAGTACTTC.

The chain links TRBV10-3 to TRBJ2-7; TRBD2 matches at 11 bases. CDR1 is ENHRY and CDR2 is SYGVKD in the germline V gene. CDR3 length: 14 residues. V trimming: 6 bases; J trimming: 2 bases; junction bases outside the gene matches: 3. The CDR3 spells CAIRPGLAAYEQYF. CDR3 sequence (DNA): TGTGCCATCAGGCCGGGACTAGCGGCCTACGAGCAGTACTTC.

The rearrangement links TRBV18 to TRBJ2-7, with D perhaps TRBD1 (6 bases). Between the trimmed V and J ends, which lost 3 bases and 2 bases, there was a span of 11 bases. Germline assignment: CDR1 KGHSH and CDR2 LQKENI. The CDR3 covers 14 residues. CDR3 region: CASSPSGTTYEQYF. The CDR3, as DNA: TGTGCCAGCTCACCTTCCGGGACAACCTACGAGCAGTACTTC.

The sample holds many counts of this clonotype. In DNA, the CDR3 is TGTGCCAGCAGCCCTGCTAGCGGGAGAGGCGAGACCCAGTACTTC. It is translated as CASSPASGRGETQYF. The chain uses TRBV12-3 or TRBV12-4 and TRBJ2-5; 10 bases are a match to TRBD2. CDR3 length: 15 residues. V lost 6 bases to trimming and J lost 5 bases; unmatched junction nucleotides: 9.

This clonotype was seen many times. The CDR3 reads CASRPAQGTDTQYF. The CDR3 DNA reads TGCGCCAGCAGACCTGCCCAGGGAACAGATACGCAGTATTTT. The gene calls are TRBV5-1 and TRBJ2-3; D is possibly TRBD1 (5 bases). The CDR3 covers 14 residues. The germline gives CDR1 SGHRS, CDR2 YFSETQ. Deletions cut 5 bases from V and 3 bases from J, with 13 bases between.

This clonotype was counted ten times or more. This chain uses TRBV5-6 with TRBJ2-1; TRBD2 aligns across 9 bases. CDR1 SGHDT and CDR2 YYEEEE come from the germline V gene. The CDR3 runs 18 residues. Trimming took 0 bases from V and 0 from J; bases not matched to a gene: 7. CDR3 sequence: CASSLGLAGRSSYNEQFF. The CDR3 DNA reads as TGTGCCAGCAGCTTGGGGCTAGCGGGACGGAGCTCCTACAATGAGCAGTTCTTC.

This clonotype showed up many times. The chain recombines TRBV7-9 with TRBJ2-1, with 8 bases fitting TRBD2. Germline assignment: CDR1 SEHNR and CDR2 FQNEAQ (reference sequence). With V trimmed by 6 bases and J by 6 bases, 7 bases remained unmatched. The CDR3 is made up of 14 amino acids. This CDR3 is CASSTLAGANEQFF. The DNA of the CDR3 is TGTGCCAGCAGTACGCTAGCGGGTGCCAATGAGCAGTTCTTC.

In this sample, this clonotype turned up many times. The chain couples TRBV20-1 to TRBJ2-1, with D unclear. The CDR3 loop spans 11 amino acids. Germline-derived CDR1 and CDR2 are DFQATT and SNEGSKA (reference sequence). With 5 bases removed from V and 6 bases from J, the gap between germline ends came to 8 bases. Here the CDR3 reads CSAYSFNEQFF. CDR3 in DNA: TGCAGTGCTTACAGTTTCAATGAGCAGTTCTTC.

This clonotype was seen many times. The V gene is TRBV20-1, the J gene TRBJ2-7; D is unclear. CDR3 size: 11 residues. Germline V gene sequence: CDR1 DFQATT, CDR2 SNEGSKA (reference sequence). V lost 6 bases, J lost 5 bases, and 11 bases lay in between. The CDR3 DNA is TGCAGTGCCAATCGACGGGACGAGCAGTACTTC. Translated: CSANRRDEQYF.

In its sample, this clonotype was seen many times. This sequence joins TRBV20-1 and TRBJ2-1, with D perhaps assigned TRBD1 or TRBD2 (6 bases each). Germline lookup yields CDR1 DFQATT and CDR2 SNEGSKA (reference sequence). This CDR3 is built from 12 residues. Trimming took off 5 bases at V and 7 bases at J, with 12 bases between the two ends. The CDR3 sequence: CSAPGARNEQFF. CDR3 nucleotide sequence: TGCAGTGCTCCGGGGGCTAGGAATGAGCAGTTCTTC.

This clonotype has ten or more counts. This chain uses TRBV20-1 with TRBJ1-2, with 7 bases matching TRBD1. V was clipped by 7 bases and J by 3 bases; unmatched bases: 8. The CDR3 runs 13 residues. The V gene's germline CDR1 is DFQATT and CDR2 SNEGSKA (reference sequence). The DNA of the CDR3 is TGCAGTGTCCTTAGGACAGGATACTATGGCTACACCTTC. Translation: CSVLRTGYYGYTF.

This clonotype was seen repeatedly, ten times or more. The chain links TRBV5-1 to TRBJ2-7; D is undetermined. Germline V lookup: CDR1 SGHRS, CDR2 YFSETQ. The CDR3 contains 12 residues. Trimming shortened V by 4 bases and J by 5 bases, and 10 bases separated the two germline ends. This CDR3 is CASSDGPDEQYF. In DNA form, the CDR3 reads TGCGCCAGCAGCGATGGGCCTGACGAGCAGTACTTC.